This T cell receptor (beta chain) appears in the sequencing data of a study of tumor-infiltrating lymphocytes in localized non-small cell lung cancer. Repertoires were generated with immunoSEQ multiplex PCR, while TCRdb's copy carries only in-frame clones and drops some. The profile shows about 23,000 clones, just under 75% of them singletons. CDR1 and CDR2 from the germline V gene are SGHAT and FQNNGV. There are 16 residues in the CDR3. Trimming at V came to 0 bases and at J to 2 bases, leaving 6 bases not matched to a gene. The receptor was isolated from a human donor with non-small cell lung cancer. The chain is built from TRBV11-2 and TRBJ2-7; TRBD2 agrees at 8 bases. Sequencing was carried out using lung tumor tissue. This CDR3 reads CASSLESPGLAYEQYF. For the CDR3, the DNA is TGTGCCAGCAGCTTAGAATCCCCGGGACTAGCCTACGAGCAGTACTTC.